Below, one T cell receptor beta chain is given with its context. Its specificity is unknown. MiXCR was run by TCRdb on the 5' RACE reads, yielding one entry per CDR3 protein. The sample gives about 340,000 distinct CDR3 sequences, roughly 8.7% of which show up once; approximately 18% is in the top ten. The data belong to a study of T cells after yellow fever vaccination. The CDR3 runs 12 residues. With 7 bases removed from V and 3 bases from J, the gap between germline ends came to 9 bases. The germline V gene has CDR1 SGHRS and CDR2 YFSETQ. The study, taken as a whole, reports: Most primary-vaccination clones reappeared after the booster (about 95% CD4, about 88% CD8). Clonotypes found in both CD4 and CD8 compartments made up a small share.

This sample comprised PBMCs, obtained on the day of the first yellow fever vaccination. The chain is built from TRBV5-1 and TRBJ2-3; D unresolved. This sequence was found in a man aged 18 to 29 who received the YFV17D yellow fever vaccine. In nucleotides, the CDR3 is TGCGCCAGCCAGTTGGAGACAGATACGCAGTATTTT. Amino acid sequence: CASQLETDTQYF.